This is a list of T cell receptor beta chains from one sample in a study of graft-versus-host responses after intestinal transplantation. This table comes from immunoSEQ multiplex PCR, and its TCRdb copy is limited to in-frame clones, with some not included. There are 60,000 or so clones in the sample; 91% occur only once, and 2.5% to 3% lies in the top ten. The source was PBMCs, collected around 120 days after intestinal transplantation. The receptors shown here come from a human patient who received an intestinal transplant, so some T cells may come from the graft donor. The CDR3 runs from the conserved cysteine through the conserved F or W. The order of the fields is clone size, V gene, J gene, D gene, CDR3 protein, CDR3 DNA. A D gene is named only where the DNA matches it firmly. Some rows have no size entry. The others give once, few or many, or a class for an expanded clone.

clone size: .
V gene: TRBV7-9
J gene: TRBJ2-4
D gene: .
CDR3 protein: CASSLDGDVEIQYF
CDR3 DNA: TGTGCCAGCAGCTTAGATGGGGACGTAGAAATTCAGTACTTC

clone size: .
V gene: TRBV6-1
J gene: TRBJ1-2
D gene: .
CDR3 protein: CASRWADSQYGYTF
CDR3 DNA: TGTGCCAGCAGATGGGCGGACAGCCAGTATGGCTACACCTTC

clone size: .
V gene: TRBV9
J gene: TRBJ2-7
D gene: .
CDR3 protein: CASSVAYFGEQYF
CDR3 DNA: TGTGCCAGCAGCGTAGCCTATTTTGGCGAGCAGTACTTC

clone size: .
V gene: TRBV23-1
J gene: TRBJ2-1
D gene: .
CDR3 protein: CASSRTDGNEQFF
CDR3 DNA: TGCGCCAGCAGTCGAACGGATGGCAATGAGCAGTTCTTC

clone size: .
V gene: TRBV6-5
J gene: TRBJ1-2
D gene: TRBD1
CDR3 protein: CASQGQAGGYTF
CDR3 DNA: TGTGCCAGTCAAGGACAGGCTGGCGGCTACACCTTC

clone size: .
V gene: TRBV27
J gene: TRBJ2-2
D gene: TRBD1
CDR3 protein: CASSLSMTGAGELFF
CDR3 DNA: TGTGCCAGCAGTTTATCGATGACAGGGGCCGGGGAGCTGTTTTTT

clone size: .
V gene: TRBV10-3
J gene: TRBJ2-2
D gene: TRBD2
CDR3 protein: CAIRRLAGAGATGELFF
CDR3 DNA: TGTGCCATCAGGAGACTAGCGGGAGCAGGGGCCACCGGGGAGCTGTTTTTT

clone size: .
V gene: TRBV6-1
J gene: TRBJ1-2
D gene: TRBD1
CDR3 protein: CASYGGQGNYGYTF
CDR3 DNA: TGTGCCAGCTACGGGGGACAGGGTAACTATGGCTACACCTTC

clone size: .
V gene: TRBV11-2
J gene: TRBJ2-7
D gene: TRBD2
CDR3 protein: CASGGREWLAGPSYEQYF
CDR3 DNA: TGTGCCAGCGGGGGACGTGAGTGGCTAGCGGGCCCTTCCTACGAGCAGTACTTC

clone size: .
V gene: TRBV6-6
J gene: TRBJ2-7
D gene: .
CDR3 protein: CASSYSSDSYEQYF
CDR3 DNA: TGTGCCAGCAGTTACTCGTCAGACTCCTACGAGCAGTACTTC

clone size: .
V gene: TRBV10-3
J gene: TRBJ2-3
D gene: .
CDR3 protein: CAISSGHAGTDTQYF
CDR3 DNA: TGTGCCATCAGCTCTGGACACGCAGGTACAGATACGCAGTATTTT

clone size: .
V gene: TRBV9
J gene: TRBJ2-1
D gene: .
CDR3 protein: CASSVGGIYNEQFF
CDR3 DNA: TGTGCCAGCAGCGTAGGTGGGATATACAATGAGCAGTTCTTC

clone size: .
V gene: TRBV6-1
J gene: TRBJ2-1
D gene: .
CDR3 protein: CASTLGSRLYNKQFF
CDR3 DNA: TGTGCCAGCACCTTAGGTAGCAGGTTGTACAATAAGCAGTTCTTC

clone size: .
V gene: TRBV6-5
J gene: TRBJ2-7
D gene: TRBD1
CDR3 protein: CASTHGGQGVYEQYF
CDR3 DNA: TGTGCCAGCACCCACGGGGGACAGGGGGTCTACGAGCAGTACTTC

clone size: .
V gene: TRBV7-5
J gene: TRBJ2-2
D gene: .
CDR3 protein: CARDQGNSTGELFF
CDR3 DNA: TGTGCCAGAGATCAGGGCAATAGCACCGGGGAGCTGTTTTTT

clone size: once
V gene: TRBV5-8
J gene: TRBJ2-7
D gene: .
CDR3 protein: CASSFRGVSYEQYF
CDR3 DNA: TGTGCCAGCAGCTTTAGGGGGGTCTCCTACGAGCAGTACTTC

clone size: .
V gene: TRBV5-1
J gene: TRBJ2-6
D gene: TRBD2
CDR3 protein: CASSSRGLAGSGANVLTF
CDR3 DNA: TGCGCCAGCAGCTCTCGCGGACTAGCAGGCTCTGGGGCCAACGTCCTGACTTTC

clone size: .
V gene: TRBV10-1
J gene: TRBJ2-3
D gene: .
CDR3 protein: CASNAEPADTQYF
CDR3 DNA: TGCGCCAGCAACGCGGAGCCCGCAGATACGCAGTATTTT

clone size: .
V gene: TRBV4-2
J gene: TRBJ2-5
D gene: .
CDR3 protein: CASSPGRGETQYF
CDR3 DNA: TGTGCCAGCAGCCCGGGCCGGGGGGAGACCCAGTACTTC

clone size: .
V gene: TRBV28
J gene: TRBJ2-7
D gene: TRBD2
CDR3 protein: CASSLSTAGAEDEQYF
CDR3 DNA: TGTGCCAGCAGTTTATCTACTGCGGGAGCGGAGGACGAGCAGTACTTC

clone size: few
V gene: TRBV18
J gene: TRBJ2-5
D gene: .
CDR3 protein: CASSPNQGMQETQYF
CDR3 DNA: TGTGCCAGCTCACCAAATCAGGGTATGCAAGAGACCCAGTACTTC

clone size: .
V gene: TRBV29-1
J gene: TRBJ2-3
D gene: .
CDR3 protein: CSAWGQTGPDTQYF
CDR3 DNA: TGCAGCGCTTGGGGCCAGACAGGACCAGATACGCAGTATTTT

clone size: .
V gene: TRBV11-2
J gene: TRBJ2-1
D gene: .
CDR3 protein: CASSLNAGTYNEQFF
CDR3 DNA: TGTGCCAGCAGCTTAAATGCAGGGACCTACAATGAGCAGTTCTTC

clone size: .
V gene: TRBV30
J gene: TRBJ1-5
D gene: TRBD1
CDR3 protein: CAWSKETGRQPQHF
CDR3 DNA: TGTGCCTGGAGTAAAGAGACAGGGCGACAGCCCCAGCATTTT

clone size: once
V gene: TRBV7-2
J gene: TRBJ2-6
D gene: TRBD2
CDR3 protein: CASSLEGLAGVGANVLTF
CDR3 DNA: TGTGCCAGCAGCTTAGAAGGACTAGCGGGGGTTGGGGCCAACGTCCTGACTTTC

clone size: .
V gene: TRBV6-5
J gene: TRBJ1-2
D gene: TRBD1
CDR3 protein: CATGVNYGYTF
CDR3 DNA: TGCGCTACAGGGGTGAACTATGGCTACACCTTC

clone size: .
V gene: TRBV4-1
J gene: TRBJ2-2
D gene: .
CDR3 protein: CASSPRLALPGELFF
CDR3 DNA: TGCGCCAGCAGCCCCCGGCTGGCACTCCCCGGGGAGCTGTTTTTT

clone size: .
V gene: TRBV5-1
J gene: TRBJ2-2
D gene: .
CDR3 protein: CASRTGTYTGELFF
CDR3 DNA: TGCGCCAGCAGGACCGGGACTTACACCGGGGAGCTGTTTTTT

clone size: once
V gene: TRBV27
J gene: TRBJ2-7
D gene: TRBD2
CDR3 protein: CASSPGTSGSYEQYF
CDR3 DNA: TGTGCCAGCAGTCCCGGGACTAGCGGCTCCTACGAGCAGTACTTC

clone size: .
V gene: TRBV19
J gene: TRBJ2-1
D gene: TRBD2
CDR3 protein: CASSIEGLAGGIYNEQFF
CDR3 DNA: TGTGCCAGTAGTATAGAAGGGCTAGCGGGAGGTATCTACAATGAGCAGTTCTTC

clone size: few
V gene: TRBV9
J gene: TRBJ1-3
D gene: .
CDR3 protein: CASSVQGGGDTIYF
CDR3 DNA: TGTGCCAGCAGCGTCCAGGGTGGAGGAGACACCATATATTTT

clone size: .
V gene: TRBV19
J gene: TRBJ1-5
D gene: .
CDR3 protein: CASSPGGGGHQPQHF
CDR3 DNA: TGTGCCAGTAGCCCCGGGGGGGGAGGTCATCAGCCCCAGCATTTT

clone size: few
V gene: TRBV28
J gene: TRBJ2-7
D gene: .
CDR3 protein: CASSPDSSYEQYF
CDR3 DNA: TGTGCCAGCAGTCCCGACAGCTCCTACGAGCAGTACTTC

clone size: .
V gene: TRBV6-5
J gene: TRBJ1-5
D gene: TRBD1
CDR3 protein: CASSSQGGQPQHF
CDR3 DNA: TGTGCCAGCAGTTCCCAGGGGGGGCAGCCCCAGCATTTT

clone size: .
V gene: TRBV5-5
J gene: TRBJ2-2
D gene: .
CDR3 protein: CASSLGPGNTGELFF
CDR3 DNA: TGTGCCAGCAGCTTGGGACCAGGGAACACCGGGGAGCTGTTTTTT

clone size: once
V gene: TRBV7-2
J gene: TRBJ2-7
D gene: .
CDR3 protein: CASSPNFWADLTYEQYF
CDR3 DNA: TGTGCCAGCAGCCCAAACTTCTGGGCAGATTTAACCTACGAGCAGTACTTC

clone size: .
V gene: TRBV2
J gene: TRBJ1-3
D gene: .
CDR3 protein: CASSQGNTIYF
CDR3 DNA: TGTGCCAGCAGTCAAGGAAACACCATATATTTT

clone size: .
V gene: TRBV6-6
J gene: TRBJ2-2
D gene: .
CDR3 protein: CASSLDRNTGELFF
CDR3 DNA: TGTGCCAGCAGTCTGGACAGGAACACCGGGGAGCTGTTTTTT

clone size: .
V gene: TRBV28
J gene: TRBJ2-7
D gene: .
CDR3 protein: CASSWFGGSYEQYF
CDR3 DNA: TGTGCCAGCAGTTGGTTCGGGGGCTCCTACGAGCAGTACTTC